This T cell receptor (beta chain) was sequenced for a study of CD4 T cells in relation to SARS-CoV-2 and coronaviruses. Trimming cost V 5 bases and J 7 bases, with 17 bases left between them. The germline V gene has CDR1 SGHVS and CDR2 FQNEAQ. The CDR3 length is 15 residues. This table comes from immunoSEQ multiplex PCR, and its TCRdb copy is limited to in-frame clones, with some not included. This table holds about 36,000 clones, around four fifths found once. Remarks on this clone: Its antigen is still unknown.

The rearrangement joins TRBV7-8 to TRBJ1-4, with a possible D match to TRBD1 (6 bases). The sample taken for sequencing was memory CD4+ T cells from PBMCs, cultured in vitro. This sequence was found in an adult with COVID-19. The chain's CDR3 is CASSRDRFGVEKLFF. The DNA of the CDR3 is TGTGCCAGCAGCCGAGACAGGTTCGGGGTTGAAAAACTGTTTTTT. The whole variable domain, filled in from reference TRBV7-8 and TRBJ1-4, reads GAGVSQSPRYKVAKRGQDVALRCDPISGHVSLFWYQQALGQGPEFLTYFQNEAQLDKSGLPSDRFFAERPEGSVSTLKIQRTQQEDSAVYLCASSRDRFGVEKLFFGSGTQLSVL.